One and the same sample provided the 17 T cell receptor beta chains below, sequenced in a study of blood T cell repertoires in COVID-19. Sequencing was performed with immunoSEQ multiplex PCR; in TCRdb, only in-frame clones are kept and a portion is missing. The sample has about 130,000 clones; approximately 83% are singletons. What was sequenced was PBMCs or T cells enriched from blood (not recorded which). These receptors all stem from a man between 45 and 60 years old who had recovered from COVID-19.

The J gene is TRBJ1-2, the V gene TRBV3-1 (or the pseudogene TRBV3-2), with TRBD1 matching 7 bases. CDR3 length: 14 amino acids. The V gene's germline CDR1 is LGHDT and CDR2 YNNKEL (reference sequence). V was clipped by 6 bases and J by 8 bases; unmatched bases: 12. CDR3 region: CASSHYAGGRGYTF. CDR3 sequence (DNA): TGTGCCAGCAGTCATTACGCAGGGGGTCGGGGCTACACCTTC.

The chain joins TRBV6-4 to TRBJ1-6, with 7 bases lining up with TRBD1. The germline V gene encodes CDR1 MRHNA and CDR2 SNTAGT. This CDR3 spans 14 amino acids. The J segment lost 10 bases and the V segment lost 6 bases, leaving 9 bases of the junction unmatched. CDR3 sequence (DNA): TGTGCCAGCAGCCACACAGGGGTTGGCTCACCCCTCCACTTT. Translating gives CASSHTGVGSPLHF.

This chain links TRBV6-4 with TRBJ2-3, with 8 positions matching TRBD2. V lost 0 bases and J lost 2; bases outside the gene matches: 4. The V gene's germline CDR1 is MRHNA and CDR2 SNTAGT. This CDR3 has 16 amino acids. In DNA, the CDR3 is TGTGCCAGCAGTGACTCAAAGCGGGGGAACACAGATACGCAGTATTTT. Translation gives CASSDSKRGNTDTQYF.

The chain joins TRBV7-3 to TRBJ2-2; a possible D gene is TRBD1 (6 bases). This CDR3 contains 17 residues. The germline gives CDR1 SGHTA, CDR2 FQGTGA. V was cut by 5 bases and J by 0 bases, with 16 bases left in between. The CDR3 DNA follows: TGTGCCAGCAGCCCAAGCCCCGGGACACCGAACACCGGGGAGCTGTTTTTT. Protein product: CASSPSPGTPNTGELFF.

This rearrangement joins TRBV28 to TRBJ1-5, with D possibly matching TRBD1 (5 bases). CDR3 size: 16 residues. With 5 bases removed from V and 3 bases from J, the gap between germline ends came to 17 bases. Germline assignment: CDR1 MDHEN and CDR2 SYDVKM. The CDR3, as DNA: TGTGCCAGCAGTCCAACCGGGACGGACTACAATCAGCCCCAGCATTTT. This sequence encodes CASSPTGTDYNQPQHF.

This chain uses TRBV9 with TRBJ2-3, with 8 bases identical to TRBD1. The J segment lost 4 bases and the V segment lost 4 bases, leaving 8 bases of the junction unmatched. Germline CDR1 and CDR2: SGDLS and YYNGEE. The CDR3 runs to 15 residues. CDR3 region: CASSRTGISADTQYF. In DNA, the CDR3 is TGTGCCAGCAGCCGGACAGGGATAAGTGCAGATACGCAGTATTTT.

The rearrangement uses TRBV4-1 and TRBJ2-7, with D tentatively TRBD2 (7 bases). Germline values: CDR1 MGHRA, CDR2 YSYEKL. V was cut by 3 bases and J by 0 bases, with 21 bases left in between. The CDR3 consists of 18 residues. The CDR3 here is CASSQGMGGAMGSYEQYF. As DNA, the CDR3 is TGCGCCAGCAGCCAGGGGATGGGGGGGGCAATGGGCTCCTACGAGCAGTACTTC.

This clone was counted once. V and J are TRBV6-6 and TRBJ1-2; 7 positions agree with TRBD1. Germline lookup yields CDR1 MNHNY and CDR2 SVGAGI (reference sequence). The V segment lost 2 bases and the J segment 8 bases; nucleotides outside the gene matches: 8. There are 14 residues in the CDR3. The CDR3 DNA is TGTGCCAGCAGTTACCCCGGCAGGGGGAACGGCTACACCTTC. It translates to CASSYPGRGNGYTF.

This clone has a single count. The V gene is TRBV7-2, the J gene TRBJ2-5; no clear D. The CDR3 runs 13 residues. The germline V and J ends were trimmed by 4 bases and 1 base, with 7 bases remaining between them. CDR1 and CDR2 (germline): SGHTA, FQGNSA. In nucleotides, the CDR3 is TGTGCCAGCAGCTCCAGGTTCCAAGAGACCCAGTACTTC. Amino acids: CASSSRFQETQYF.

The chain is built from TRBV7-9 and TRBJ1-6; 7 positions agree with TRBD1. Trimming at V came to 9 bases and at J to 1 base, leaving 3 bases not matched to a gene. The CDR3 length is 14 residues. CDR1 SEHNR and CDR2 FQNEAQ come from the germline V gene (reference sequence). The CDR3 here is CASRQGSYNSPLHF. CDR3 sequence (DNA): TGTGCCAGTCGACAGGGATCCTATAATTCACCCCTCCACTTT. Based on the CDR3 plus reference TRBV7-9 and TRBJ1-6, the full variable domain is DTGVSQNPRHKITKRGQNVTFRCDPISEHNRLYWYRQTLGQGPEFLTYFQNEAQLEKSRLLSDRFSAERPKGSFSTLEIQRTEQGDSAMYLCASRQGSYNSPLHFGNGTRLTVT.

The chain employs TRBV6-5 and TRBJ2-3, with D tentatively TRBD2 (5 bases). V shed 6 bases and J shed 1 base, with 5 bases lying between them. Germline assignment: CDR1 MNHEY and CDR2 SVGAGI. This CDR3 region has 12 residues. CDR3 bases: TGTGCCAGCAGCGGGGGCACAGATACGCAGTATTTT. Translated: CASSGGTDTQYF.

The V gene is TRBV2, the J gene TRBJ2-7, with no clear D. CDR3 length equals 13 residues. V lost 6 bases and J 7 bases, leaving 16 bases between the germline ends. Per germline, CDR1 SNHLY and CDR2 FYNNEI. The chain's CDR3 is CASRAFTTGEQYF. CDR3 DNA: TGTGCCAGCAGGGCTTTCACTACGGGTGAGCAGTACTTC. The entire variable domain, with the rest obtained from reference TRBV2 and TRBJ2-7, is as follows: EPEVTQTPSHQVTQMGQEVILRCVPISNHLYFYWYRQILGQKVEFLVSFYNNEISEKSEIFDDQFSVERPDGSNFTLKIRSTKLEDSAMYFCASRAFTTGEQYFGPGTRLTVT.

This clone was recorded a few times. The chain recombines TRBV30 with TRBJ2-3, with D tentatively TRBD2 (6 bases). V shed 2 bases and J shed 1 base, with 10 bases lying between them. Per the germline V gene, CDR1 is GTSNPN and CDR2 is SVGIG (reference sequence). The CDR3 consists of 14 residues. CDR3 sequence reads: CAWSWSGGTDTQYF. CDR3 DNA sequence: TGTGCCTGGAGTTGGTCGGGAGGCACAGATACGCAGTATTTT. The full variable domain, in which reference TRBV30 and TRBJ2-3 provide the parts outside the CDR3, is SQTIHQWPATLVQPVGSPLSLECTVEGTSNPNLYWYRQAAGRGLQLLFYSVGIGQISSEVPQNLSASRPQDRQFILSSKKLLLSDSGFYLCAWSWSGGTDTQYFGPGTRLTVL.

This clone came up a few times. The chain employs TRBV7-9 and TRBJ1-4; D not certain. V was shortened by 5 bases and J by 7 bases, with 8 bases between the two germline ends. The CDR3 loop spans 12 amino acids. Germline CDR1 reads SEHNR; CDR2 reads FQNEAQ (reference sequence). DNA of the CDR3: TGTGCCAGCAGCCCTTACATTGAAAAACTGTTTTTT. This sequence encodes CASSPYIEKLFF.

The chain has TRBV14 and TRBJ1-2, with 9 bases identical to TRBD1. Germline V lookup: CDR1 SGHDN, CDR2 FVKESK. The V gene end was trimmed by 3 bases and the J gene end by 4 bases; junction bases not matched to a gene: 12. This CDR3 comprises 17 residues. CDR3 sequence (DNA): TGTGCCAGCAGCCAGACTAGCGGGACAGGGAGGTTCTATGGCTACACCTTC. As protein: CASSQTSGTGRFYGYTF.

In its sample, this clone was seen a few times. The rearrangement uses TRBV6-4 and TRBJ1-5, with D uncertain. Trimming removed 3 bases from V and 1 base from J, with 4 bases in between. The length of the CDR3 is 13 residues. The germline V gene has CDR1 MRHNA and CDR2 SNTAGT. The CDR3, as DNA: TGTGCCAGCAGTGAGTCGAGCAATCAGCCCCAGCATTTT. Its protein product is CASSESSNQPQHF.

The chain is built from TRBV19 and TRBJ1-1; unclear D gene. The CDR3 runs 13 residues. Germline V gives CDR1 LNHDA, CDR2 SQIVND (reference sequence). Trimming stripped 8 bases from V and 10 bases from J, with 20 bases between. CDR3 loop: CASSYGSGGVAFF. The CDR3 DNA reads TGTGCCAGTTCCTACGGCAGTGGCGGTGTAGCTTTCTTT. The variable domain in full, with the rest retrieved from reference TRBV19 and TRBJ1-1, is DGGITQSPKYLFRKEGQNVTLSCEQNLNHDAMYWYRQDPGQGLRLIYYSQIVNDFQKGDIAEGYSVSREKKESFPLTVTSAQKNPTAFYLCASSYGSGGVAFFGQGTRLTVV.